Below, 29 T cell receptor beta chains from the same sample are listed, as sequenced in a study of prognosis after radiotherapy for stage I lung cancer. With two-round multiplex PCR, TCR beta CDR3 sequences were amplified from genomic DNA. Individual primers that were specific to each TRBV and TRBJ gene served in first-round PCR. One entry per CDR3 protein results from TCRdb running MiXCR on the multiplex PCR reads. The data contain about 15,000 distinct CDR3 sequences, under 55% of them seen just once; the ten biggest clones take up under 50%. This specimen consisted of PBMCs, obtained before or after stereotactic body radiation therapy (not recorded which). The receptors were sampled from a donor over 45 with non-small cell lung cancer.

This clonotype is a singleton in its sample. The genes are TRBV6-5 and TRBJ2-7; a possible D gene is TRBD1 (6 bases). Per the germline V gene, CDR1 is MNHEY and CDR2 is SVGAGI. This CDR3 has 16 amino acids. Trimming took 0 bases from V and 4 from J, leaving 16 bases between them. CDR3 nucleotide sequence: TGTGCCAGCAGTTACTCGGGTGGGGGCGTGGGGTACGAGCAGTACTTC. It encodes CASSYSGGGVGYEQYF.

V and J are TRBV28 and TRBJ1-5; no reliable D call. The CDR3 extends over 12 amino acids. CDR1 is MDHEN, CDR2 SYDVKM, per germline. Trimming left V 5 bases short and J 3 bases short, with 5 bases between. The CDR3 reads CASSVNNQPQHF. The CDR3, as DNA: TGTGCCAGCAGTGTAAACAATCAGCCCCAGCATTTT.

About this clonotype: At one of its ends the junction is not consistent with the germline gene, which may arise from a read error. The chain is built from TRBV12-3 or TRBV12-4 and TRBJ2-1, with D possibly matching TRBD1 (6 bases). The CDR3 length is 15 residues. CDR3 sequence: CVSSLGGQRDNEQFF. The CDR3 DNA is TGTGTCAGCAGTTTAGGTGGACAGAGGGACAATGAGCAGTTCTTC.

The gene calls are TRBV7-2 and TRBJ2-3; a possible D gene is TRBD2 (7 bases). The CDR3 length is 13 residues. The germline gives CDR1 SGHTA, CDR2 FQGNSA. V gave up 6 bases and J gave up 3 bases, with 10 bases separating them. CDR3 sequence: CASRGGGTDTQYF. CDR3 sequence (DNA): TGTGCCAGCAGAGGGGGGGGGACAGATACGCAGTATTTT.

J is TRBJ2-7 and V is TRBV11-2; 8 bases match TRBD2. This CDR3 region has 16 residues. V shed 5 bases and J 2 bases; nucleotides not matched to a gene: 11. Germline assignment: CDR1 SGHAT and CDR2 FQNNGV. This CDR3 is CASSRSTSGGTYEQYF. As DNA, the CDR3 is TGTGCCAGCAGCCGATCTACTAGCGGTGGAACCTACGAGCAGTACTTC.

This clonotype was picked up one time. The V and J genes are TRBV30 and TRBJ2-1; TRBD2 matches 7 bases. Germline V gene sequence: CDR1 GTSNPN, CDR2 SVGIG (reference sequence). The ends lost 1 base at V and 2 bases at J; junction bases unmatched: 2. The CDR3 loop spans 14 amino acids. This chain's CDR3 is CAWSGEGPYNEQFF. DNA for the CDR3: TGTGCCTGGAGTGGGGAGGGACCCTACAATGAGCAGTTCTTC.

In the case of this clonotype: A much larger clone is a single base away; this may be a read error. Here the CDR3 DNA reads TGTGCCAGCAGTGGTCCGGGACTATCGGGAGTAGAGACCCAGTACTTC. It codes for CASSGPGLSGVETQYF. The chain links TRBV6-2 or TRBV6-3 to TRBJ2-5; 7 bases match TRBD2. The ends lost 5 bases at V and 4 bases at J; junction bases unmatched: 13. The CDR3 length is 16 residues. Germline loops: CDR1 MNHEY, CDR2 SVGEGT.

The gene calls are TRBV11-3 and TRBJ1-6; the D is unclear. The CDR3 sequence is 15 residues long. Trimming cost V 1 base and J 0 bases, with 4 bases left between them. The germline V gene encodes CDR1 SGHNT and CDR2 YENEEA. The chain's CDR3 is CASSLGSSYNSPLHF. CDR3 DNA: TGTGCCAGCAGCTTAGGCAGCTCCTATAATTCACCCCTCCACTTT.

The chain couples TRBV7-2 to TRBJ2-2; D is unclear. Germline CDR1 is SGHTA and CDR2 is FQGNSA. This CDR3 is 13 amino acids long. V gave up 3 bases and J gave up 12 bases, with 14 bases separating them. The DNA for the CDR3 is TGTGCCAGCAGCTTTCCTAACACCGGTCAGCTGTTTTTT. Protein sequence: CASSFPNTGQLFF.

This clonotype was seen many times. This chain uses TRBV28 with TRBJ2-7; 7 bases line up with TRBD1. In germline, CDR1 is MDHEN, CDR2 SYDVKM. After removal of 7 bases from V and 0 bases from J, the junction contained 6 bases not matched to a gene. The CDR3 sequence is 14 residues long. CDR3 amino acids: CASTSGQASYEQYF. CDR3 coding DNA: TGTGCCAGCACTAGTGGACAGGCCTCCTACGAGCAGTACTTC.

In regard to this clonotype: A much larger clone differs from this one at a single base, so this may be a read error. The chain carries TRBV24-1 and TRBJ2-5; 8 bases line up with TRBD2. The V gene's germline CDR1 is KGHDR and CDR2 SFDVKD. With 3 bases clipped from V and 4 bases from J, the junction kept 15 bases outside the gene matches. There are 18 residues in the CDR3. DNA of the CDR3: TGTGCCACCAGTGATCCACCTTCGGGGCGGGGGGCCATAGAGACCCAGTACTTC. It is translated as CATSDPPSGRGAIETQYF.

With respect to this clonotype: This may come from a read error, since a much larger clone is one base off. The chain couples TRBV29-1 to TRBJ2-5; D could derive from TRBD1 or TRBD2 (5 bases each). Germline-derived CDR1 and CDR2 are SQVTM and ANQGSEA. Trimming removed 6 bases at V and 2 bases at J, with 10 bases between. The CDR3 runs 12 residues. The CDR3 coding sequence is TGCAGCGTACGGGGCTCTCAAGAGACCCAGTACTTC. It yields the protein CSVRGSQETQYF.

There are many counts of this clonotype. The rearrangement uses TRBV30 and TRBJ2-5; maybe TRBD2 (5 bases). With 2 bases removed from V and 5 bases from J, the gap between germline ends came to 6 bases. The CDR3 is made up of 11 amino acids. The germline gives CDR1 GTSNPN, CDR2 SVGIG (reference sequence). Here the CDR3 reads CAWSPGETQYF. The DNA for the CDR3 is TGTGCCTGGAGTCCGGGGGAGACCCAGTACTTC.

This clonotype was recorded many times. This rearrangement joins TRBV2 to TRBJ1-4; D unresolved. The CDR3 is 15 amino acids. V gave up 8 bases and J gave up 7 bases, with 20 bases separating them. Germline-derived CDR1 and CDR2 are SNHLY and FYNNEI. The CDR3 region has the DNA TGTGCCAGCTCTACGCTCAGCCCTCAGAGTGAAAAACTGTTTTTT. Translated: CASSTLSPQSEKLFF.

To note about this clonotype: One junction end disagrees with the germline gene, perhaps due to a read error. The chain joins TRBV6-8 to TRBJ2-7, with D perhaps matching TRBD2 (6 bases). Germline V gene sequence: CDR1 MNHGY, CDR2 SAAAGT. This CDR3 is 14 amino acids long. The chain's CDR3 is CASSSIAVAYEQYF. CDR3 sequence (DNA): TGCGCCAGCAGTTCAATAGCGGTAGCCTACGAGCAGTACTTC.

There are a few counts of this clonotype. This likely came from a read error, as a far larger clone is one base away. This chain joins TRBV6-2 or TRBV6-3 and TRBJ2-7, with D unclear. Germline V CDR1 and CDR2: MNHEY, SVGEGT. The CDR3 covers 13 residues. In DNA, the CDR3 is TGTGCCAGCAGAGGGCAGAGCTCCTACGGGCAGTACTTC. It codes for CASRGQSSYGQYF.

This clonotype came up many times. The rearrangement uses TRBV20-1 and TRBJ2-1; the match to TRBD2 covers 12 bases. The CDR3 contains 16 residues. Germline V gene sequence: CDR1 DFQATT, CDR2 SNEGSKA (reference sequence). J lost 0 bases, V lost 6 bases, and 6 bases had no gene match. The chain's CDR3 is CSARTSGGNSYNEQFF. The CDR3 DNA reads TGCAGTGCGAGAACTAGCGGGGGGAACTCCTACAATGAGCAGTTCTTC.

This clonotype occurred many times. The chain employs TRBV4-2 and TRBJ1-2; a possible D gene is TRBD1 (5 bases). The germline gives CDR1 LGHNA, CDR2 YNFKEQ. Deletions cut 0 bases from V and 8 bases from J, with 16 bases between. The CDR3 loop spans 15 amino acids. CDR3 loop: CASSQEWSGVSGYTF. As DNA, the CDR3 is TGTGCCAGCAGCCAAGAGTGGTCGGGGGTCTCGGGCTACACCTTC.

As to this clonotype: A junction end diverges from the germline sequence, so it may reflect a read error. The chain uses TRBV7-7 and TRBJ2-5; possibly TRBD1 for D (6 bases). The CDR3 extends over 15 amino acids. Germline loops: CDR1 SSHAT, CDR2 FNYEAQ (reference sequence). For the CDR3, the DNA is TGTGCTAGCAGCTTAGATCCTACAGGGCAAGAGACCCAGTACTTC. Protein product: CASSLDPTGQETQYF.

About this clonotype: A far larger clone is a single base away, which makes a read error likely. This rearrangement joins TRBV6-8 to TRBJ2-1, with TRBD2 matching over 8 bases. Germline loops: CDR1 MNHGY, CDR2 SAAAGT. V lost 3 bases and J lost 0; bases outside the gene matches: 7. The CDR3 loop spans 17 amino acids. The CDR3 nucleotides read TGTGCCAGCAGTTATCTGCCACTAGCGGTCTCCTACAATGAGCAGTTCTTC. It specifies CASSYLPLAVSYNEQFF.

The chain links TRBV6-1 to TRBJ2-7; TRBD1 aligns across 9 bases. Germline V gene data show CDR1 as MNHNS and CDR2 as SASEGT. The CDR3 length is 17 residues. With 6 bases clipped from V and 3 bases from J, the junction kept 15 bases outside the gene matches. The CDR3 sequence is CASSRDRALGENYEQYF. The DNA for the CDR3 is TGTGCCAGCAGCCGGGACAGGGCGCTGGGGGAAAACTACGAGCAGTACTTC.

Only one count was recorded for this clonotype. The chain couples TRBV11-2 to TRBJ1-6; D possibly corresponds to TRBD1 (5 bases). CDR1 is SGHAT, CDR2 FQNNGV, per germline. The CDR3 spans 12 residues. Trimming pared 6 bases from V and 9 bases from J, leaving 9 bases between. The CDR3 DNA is TGTGCCAGCAGGCATAGGGGTTCACCCCTCCACTTT. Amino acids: CASRHRGSPLHF.

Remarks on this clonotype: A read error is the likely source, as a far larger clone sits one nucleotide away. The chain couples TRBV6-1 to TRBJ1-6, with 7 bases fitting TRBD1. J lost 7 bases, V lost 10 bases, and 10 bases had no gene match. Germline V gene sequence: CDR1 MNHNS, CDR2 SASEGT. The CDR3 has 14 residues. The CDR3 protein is CAMAQDRHNSPLHF. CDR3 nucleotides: TGTGCCATGGCCCAGGACAGGCACAATTCACCCCTCCACTTT.

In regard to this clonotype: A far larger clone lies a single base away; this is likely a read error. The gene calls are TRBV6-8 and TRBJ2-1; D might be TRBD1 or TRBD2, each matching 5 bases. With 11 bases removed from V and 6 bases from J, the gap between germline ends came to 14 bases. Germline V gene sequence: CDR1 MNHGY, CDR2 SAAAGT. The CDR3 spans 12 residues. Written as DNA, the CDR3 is TGTGCCGGAGAGGGGTCTGGCAATGAGCAGTTCTTC. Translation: CAGEGSGNEQFF.

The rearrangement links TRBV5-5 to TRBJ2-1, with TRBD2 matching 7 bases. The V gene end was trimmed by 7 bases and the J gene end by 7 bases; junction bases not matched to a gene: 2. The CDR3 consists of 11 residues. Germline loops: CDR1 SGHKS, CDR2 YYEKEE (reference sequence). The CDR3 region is CASGEGNEQFF. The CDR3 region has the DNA TGTGCCAGCGGGGAGGGGAATGAGCAGTTCTTC.

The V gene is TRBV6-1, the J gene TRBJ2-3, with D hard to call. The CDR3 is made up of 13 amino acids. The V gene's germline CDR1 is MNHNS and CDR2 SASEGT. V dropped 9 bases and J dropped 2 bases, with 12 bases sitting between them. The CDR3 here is CARSWINTDTQYF. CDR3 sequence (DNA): TGTGCCAGAAGCTGGATTAACACAGATACGCAGTATTTT.

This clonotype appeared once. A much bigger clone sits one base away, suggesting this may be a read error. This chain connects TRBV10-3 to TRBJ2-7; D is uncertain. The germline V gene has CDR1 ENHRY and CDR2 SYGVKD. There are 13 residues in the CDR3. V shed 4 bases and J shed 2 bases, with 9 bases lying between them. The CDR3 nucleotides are TGTGCCATCAGTGCGGAATATGCCTACGAGCAGTACTTC. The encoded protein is CAISAEYAYEQYF.

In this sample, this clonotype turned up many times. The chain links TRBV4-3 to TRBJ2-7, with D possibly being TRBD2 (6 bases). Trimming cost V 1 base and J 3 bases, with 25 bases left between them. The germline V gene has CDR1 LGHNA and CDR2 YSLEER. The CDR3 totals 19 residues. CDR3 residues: CASSQALSSRGNALYEQYF. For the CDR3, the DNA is TGCGCCAGCAGCCAAGCCCTGTCGTCGCGGGGTAACGCACTCTACGAGCAGTACTTC.

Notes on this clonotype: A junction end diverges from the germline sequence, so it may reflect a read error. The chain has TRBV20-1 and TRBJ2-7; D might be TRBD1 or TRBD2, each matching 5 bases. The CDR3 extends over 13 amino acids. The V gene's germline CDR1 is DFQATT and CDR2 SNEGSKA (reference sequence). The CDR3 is CSAKGRPDYDQYF. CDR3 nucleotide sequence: TGCAGTGCTAAGGGACGTCCCGACTACGATCAGTACTTC.